This is a list of T cell receptor beta chains from one sample in a study of blood T cell repertoires in COVID-19. Libraries were prepared by immunoSEQ multiplex PCR; TCRdb keeps only in-frame clonotypes and omits some of them. The sample includes approximately 280,000 clones, about 88% of them seen just once. The source material was peripheral blood. The source of these receptors is a human donor with COVID-19, enrolled during active disease. The donor label of this sample is uncertain. Each CDR3 is given with its conserved first and last residue. Fields, in order: J gene, D gene, V gene, clone size, CDR3 protein, CDR3 DNA. D genes are given only for firm matches. Size is stated for part of the rows, as once, few or many counts, or as a class when the clone is expanded.

J: TRBJ1-4
D: NA
V: TRBV19
size: NA
CDR3: CASSPRGKLFF
DNA: TGTGCCAGTAGTCCCCGAGGGAAACTGTTTTTT

J: TRBJ1-2
D: NA
V: TRBV7-2
size: once
CDR3: CASSLDRDYGYTF
DNA: TGTGCCAGCAGCTTAGACAGGGACTATGGCTACACCTTC

J: TRBJ1-2
D: NA
V: TRBV28
size: NA
CDR3: CASSPPSRDNGYTF
DNA: TGTGCCAGCAGTCCGCCGAGCCGCGACAATGGCTACACCTTC

J: TRBJ2-3
D: NA
V: TRBV9
size: NA
CDR3: CASSVDGGETSTDTQYF
DNA: TGTGCCAGCAGCGTAGACGGCGGAGAAACTAGCACAGATACGCAGTATTTT

J: TRBJ2-1
D: TRBD2
V: TRBV7-3
size: NA
CDR3: CASSLEGTSIGYNEQFF
DNA: TGTGCCAGCAGCTTAGAAGGGACTAGCATCGGCTACAATGAGCAGTTCTTC

J: TRBJ1-1
D: TRBD1
V: TRBV5-1
size: NA
CDR3: CASSLDTGAGLNTEAFF
DNA: TGCGCCAGCAGTCTTGATACAGGGGCGGGGTTGAACACTGAAGCTTTCTTT

J: TRBJ2-2
D: NA
V: TRBV11-2
size: NA
CDR3: CASSSRPGFGDTGELFF
DNA: TGTGCCAGCAGCTCGCGCCCCGGGTTCGGGGACACCGGGGAGCTGTTTTTT

J: TRBJ1-2
D: NA
V: TRBV6-6
size: NA
CDR3: CASSPETAYGYTF
DNA: TGTGCCAGCAGTCCCGAGACAGCGTATGGCTACACCTTC

J: TRBJ1-2
D: TRBD1
V: TRBV5-5
size: NA
CDR3: CASSLLDRALNYGYTF
DNA: TGTGCCAGCAGCTTACTCGACAGGGCTCTCAACTATGGCTACACCTTC

J: TRBJ1-2
D: NA
V: TRBV3-1/TRBV3-2
size: NA
CDR3: CASQGPNYGYTF
DNA: TGTGCCAGTCAGGGCCCAAACTATGGCTACACCTTC

J: TRBJ2-6
D: NA
V: TRBV5-1
size: once
CDR3: CASTRDTFSSGANVLTF
DNA: TGCGCCAGCACCCGGGACACCTTTAGCTCTGGGGCCAACGTCCTGACTTTC

J: TRBJ2-2
D: TRBD2
V: TRBV4-2
size: NA
CDR3: CASSQEPLAGYTGELFF
DNA: TGTGCCAGCAGCCAAGAGCCCCTAGCGGGGTACACCGGGGAGCTGTTTTTT

J: TRBJ1-1
D: NA
V: TRBV5-1
size: many
CDR3: CASSLRGGTEAFF
DNA: TGCGCCAGCAGTTTGAGGGGGGGTACTGAAGCTTTCTTT

J: TRBJ1-6
D: TRBD1
V: TRBV28
size: NA
CDR3: CASSSTVGQGMAPLHF
DNA: TGTGCCAGCAGCTCCACCGTGGGACAGGGGATGGCCCCCCTCCACTTT